Listed below are T cell receptor beta chains from one sample, sequenced in a study of T cell responses to AZD1222 COVID-19 vaccine. Repertoires were generated with immunoSEQ multiplex PCR, while TCRdb's copy carries only in-frame clones and drops some. This table holds some 200,000 clones, about 92% found once. This material consisted of peripheral blood, taken 28 days after the second dose of the MenACWY control vaccine. Source of these receptors: an adult who received the MenACWY meningococcal vaccine as a control. Each CDR3 is given with its conserved first and last residue. A D gene is named only where the DNA matches it firmly. For some rows the clone size is stated as once, few or many, or as a class when expanded; others skip it.

clone_size | j_call | v_call | d_call | cdr3_aa | cdr3_nt
. | TRBJ1-3 | TRBV9 | . | CASSHKGLNSGNTIYF | TGTGCCAGCAGCCATAAGGGACTGAACTCTGGAAACACCATATATTTT
. | TRBJ2-3 | TRBV7-2 | . | CASSSSGAGGPTDTQYF | TGTGCCAGCAGCTCGTCGGGGGCAGGCGGACCCACAGATACGCAGTATTTT
. | TRBJ2-5 | TRBV5-1 | . | CASSLADYRNQETQYF | TGCGCCAGCAGCTTGGCGGATTACAGGAACCAAGAGACCCAGTACTTC
. | TRBJ1-2 | TRBV6-1 | . | CASSEGLGNYGYTF | TGTGCCAGCAGTGAAGGTTTGGGTAACTATGGCTACACCTTC
. | TRBJ2-7 | TRBV19 | TRBD1 | CASSISGTGYYEQYF | TGTGCCAGTAGTATAAGTGGGACAGGGTACTACGAGCAGTACTTC
. | TRBJ2-2 | TRBV11-3 | TRBD1 | CASRPQGAGTGELFF | TGTGCCAGCAGACCCCAGGGGGCTGGAACCGGGGAGCTGTTTTTT
. | TRBJ1-2 | TRBV5-1 | . | CASSPGGSANYGYTF | TGCGCCAGCAGCCCGGGAGGGTCAGCTAACTATGGCTACACCTTC
once | TRBJ1-4 | TRBV5-1 | . | CASSLDMGPGEKLFF | TGCGCCAGCAGCTTGGATATGGGGCCAGGGGAAAAACTGTTTTTT
. | TRBJ2-7 | TRBV15 | TRBD1 | CATSRDRGQLTEQYF | TGTGCCACCAGCAGAGATCGGGGACAGCTAACCGAGCAGTACTTC
. | TRBJ1-1 | TRBV5-1 | . | CASSLVPGVMNTEAFF | TGCGCCAGCAGCTTGGTCCCGGGAGTAATGAACACTGAAGCTTTCTTT
. | TRBJ2-7 | TRBV27 | . | CASRRDGTYEQYF | TGTGCCAGCAGGAGGGACGGAACCTACGAGCAGTACTTC
few | TRBJ1-1 | TRBV7-9 | TRBD1 | CASSTTDRGTEAFF | TGTGCCAGCAGCACCACCGACAGGGGCACTGAAGCTTTCTTT
. | TRBJ1-2 | TRBV3-1/TRBV3-2 | . | CASSQGSPGASYGYTF | TGTGCCAGCAGCCAAGGTTCGCCAGGGGCATCCTATGGCTACACCTTC
. | TRBJ2-7 | TRBV13 | TRBD2 | CASSPEGLAGTYEQYF | TGTGCCAGCAGCCCCGAAGGACTAGCGGGAACCTACGAGCAGTACTTC
. | TRBJ2-3 | TRBV13 | . | CASSLRVAASTDTQYF | TGTGCCAGCAGCTTACGGGTAGCGGCTAGCACAGATACGCAGTATTTT
. | TRBJ1-6 | TRBV4-3 | . | CASSPSSRPESPLHF | TGCGCCAGCAGCCCCTCAAGTAGGCCGGAATCACCCCTCCACTTT
. | TRBJ1-4 | TRBV30 | . | CAWMSGGSGEKLFF | TGTGCCTGGATGAGTGGGGGATCTGGTGAAAAACTGTTTTTT
. | TRBJ2-1 | TRBV9 | . | CASSRQGYNEQFF | TGTGCCAGCTCGCGCCAAGGGTACAATGAGCAGTTCTTC
. | TRBJ2-1 | TRBV9 | . | CASSVGGFMNEQFF | TGTGCCAGCAGCGTAGGGGGGTTCATGAATGAGCAGTTCTTC
. | TRBJ2-1 | TRBV10-3 | TRBD2 | CAISGRTSDNEQFF | TGTGCCATCAGTGGCCGGACTAGTGACAATGAGCAGTTCTTC
. | TRBJ2-1 | TRBV10-3 | . | CAISGASGSEFF | TGTGCCATCAGTGGGGCCTCCGGTAGCGAGTTCTTC
. | TRBJ2-1 | TRBV10-2 | . | CASSDVANVYNEQFF | TGCGCCAGCAGTGATGTAGCTAATGTCTACAATGAGCAGTTCTTC
. | TRBJ1-1 | TRBV15 | . | CATSRDGVDTEAFF | TGTGCCACCAGCAGAGATGGGGTGGACACTGAAGCTTTCTTT
. | TRBJ1-5 | TRBV6-5 | TRBD1 | CASSYTGEPQHF | TGTGCCAGCAGCTACACAGGGGAGCCCCAGCATTTT
. | TRBJ2-6 | TRBV28 | . | CASSPPVVSGANVLTF | TGTGCCAGCAGTCCACCGGTGGTCTCTGGGGCCAACGTCCTGACTTTC
. | TRBJ2-7 | TRBV7-9 | TRBD2 | CASSFLAGDSYEQYF | TGTGCCAGCAGCTTTCTAGCGGGGGACTCCTACGAGCAGTACTTC
. | TRBJ1-5 | TRBV2 | . | CASSEALSIQGDQPQHF | TGTGCCAGCAGTGAAGCGCTTTCAATCCAGGGCGATCAGCCCCAGCATTTT
once | TRBJ1-2 | TRBV15 | . | CATSRDRRANYGYTF | TGTGCCACCAGCAGAGATCGACGGGCTAACTATGGCTACACCTTC
. | TRBJ2-2 | TRBV3-1/TRBV3-2 | TRBD1 | CASSHGTGVATGELFF | TGTGCCAGCAGCCACGGGACAGGGGTCGCCACCGGGGAGCTGTTTTTT
. | TRBJ1-5 | TRBV24-1 | . | CATSERRGGGPQHF | TGTGCCACCAGTGAAAGAAGGGGGGGTGGGCCCCAGCATTTT
. | TRBJ2-3 | TRBV5-1 | TRBD2 | CASSLASGSRDTQYF | TGCGCCAGCAGCTTGGCTAGCGGGAGTCGGGATACGCAGTATTTT
few | TRBJ1-1 | TRBV3-1/TRBV3-2 | . | CASSQYGDYTEAFF | TGTGCCAGCAGCCAGTATGGGGATTACACTGAAGCTTTCTTT
. | TRBJ2-1 | TRBV29-1 | TRBD2 | CSVEVLAGERLFF | TGCAGCGTTGAAGTTCTAGCGGGAGAGAGGCTCTTCTTC
. | TRBJ2-2 | TRBV5-1 | . | CASSLEAGTGELFF | TGCGCCAGCAGCTTGGAAGCGGGCACCGGGGAGCTGTTTTTT
. | TRBJ2-1 | TRBV28 | TRBD2 | CASVLAGERREFF | TGTGCCAGCGTACTAGCGGGAGAACGAAGGGAGTTCTTC
. | TRBJ2-2 | TRBV11-2 | . | CASSRGQAGELFF | TGTGCCAGCAGCAGAGGCCAAGCCGGGGAGCTGTTTTTT
. | TRBJ2-5 | TRBV12-3/TRBV12-4 | . | CASSLDGGETQYF | TGTGCCAGCAGTTTAGATGGGGGGGAGACCCAGTACTTC
. | TRBJ2-7 | TRBV6-5 | . | CASSRGFVSFDEQYF | TGTGCCAGCAGCCGGGGTTTCGTATCCTTCGACGAGCAGTACTTC
. | TRBJ1-4 | TRBV2 | TRBD1 | CASSGQGWSEKLFF | TGTGCCAGCAGTGGACAGGGGTGGAGCGAAAAACTGTTTTTT
. | TRBJ2-1 | TRBV9 | . | CASSVEMWRSSYNEQFF | TGTGCCAGCAGCGTAGAAATGTGGCGGAGCTCCTACAATGAGCAGTTCTTC
. | TRBJ2-7 | TRBV5-1 | TRBD1 | CASRPGQGPLYEQYF | TGCGCCAGCAGGCCGGGACAGGGGCCCCTCTACGAGCAGTACTTC
. | TRBJ1-1 | TRBV4-1 | . | CASRGPLKNTEAFF | TGCGCCTCCCGGGGCCCTTTGAAGAACACTGAAGCTTTCTTT
. | TRBJ1-3 | TRBV7-2 | . | CASSRRNPQGLSGNTIYF | TGTGCCAGCAGCCGTAGGAACCCGCAGGGACTCTCTGGAAACACCATATATTTT
. | TRBJ1-3 | TRBV11-3 | . | CASSLGSVSGNTIYF | TGTGCCAGCAGCTTAGGGAGCGTCTCTGGAAACACCATATATTTT
. | TRBJ2-7 | TRBV3-1/TRBV3-2 | TRBD1 | CASSQGQGKEQYF | TGTGCCAGCAGCCAAGGACAGGGAAAGGAGCAGTACTTC
. | TRBJ2-2 | TRBV27 | TRBD1 | CASRGQETTGELFF | TGTGCCAGCCGGGGACAGGAAACCACCGGGGAGCTGTTTTTT
. | TRBJ1-1 | TRBV28 | . | CASSTQSAGAFF | TGTGCCAGCAGTACCCAGTCCGCGGGAGCTTTCTTT
. | TRBJ2-1 | TRBV27 | . | CASSLRGGAYNEQFF | TGTGCCAGCAGTTTGCGGGGTGGGGCTTACAATGAGCAGTTCTTC
. | TRBJ1-1 | TRBV10-3 | TRBD1 | CAITGTGATEAFF | TGTGCCATCACCGGGACAGGGGCCACTGAAGCTTTCTTT
. | TRBJ2-3 | TRBV6-1 | . | CASSVPRARNTDTQYF | TGTGCCAGCAGTGTACCAAGGGCTCGGAACACAGATACGCAGTATTTT
. | TRBJ1-1 | TRBV19 | . | CASSMETNTEAFF | TGTGCCAGTAGTATGGAGACCAACACTGAAGCTTTCTTT
once | TRBJ2-7 | TRBV6-2/TRBV6-3 | . | CASSQSGTLYEQYF | TGTGCCAGCAGTCAGTCCGGGACGCTCTACGAGCAGTACTTC
. | TRBJ2-2 | TRBV3-1/TRBV3-2 | . | CASSQLHAELFF | TGTGCCAGCAGCCAATTGCACGCGGAGCTGTTTTTT
. | TRBJ1-5 | TRBV2 | . | CASSDAGSNQPQHF | TGTGCCAGCAGTGATGCGGGAAGCAATCAGCCCCAGCATTTT
. | TRBJ2-3 | TRBV5-1 | . | CASSFTDTQYF | TGCGCCAGCAGCTTCACAGATACGCAGTATTTT
. | TRBJ1-2 | TRBV30 | TRBD1 | CAWVRQGVGNYGYTF | TGTGCCTGGGTACGACAGGGGGTCGGTAACTATGGCTACACCTTC
. | TRBJ2-3 | TRBV5-1 | TRBD2 | CASSSSLAGVTDTQYF | TGCGCCAGCAGCTCATCACTAGCGGGAGTAACAGATACGCAGTATTTT